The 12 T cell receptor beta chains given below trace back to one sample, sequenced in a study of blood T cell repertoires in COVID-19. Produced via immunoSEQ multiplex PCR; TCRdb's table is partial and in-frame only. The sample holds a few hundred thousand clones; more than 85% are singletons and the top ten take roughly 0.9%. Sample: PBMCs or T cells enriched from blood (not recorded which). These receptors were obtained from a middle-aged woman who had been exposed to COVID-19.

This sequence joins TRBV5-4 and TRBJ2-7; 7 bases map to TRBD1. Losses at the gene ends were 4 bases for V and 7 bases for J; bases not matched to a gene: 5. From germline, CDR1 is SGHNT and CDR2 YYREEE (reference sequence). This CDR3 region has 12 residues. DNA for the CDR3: TGTGCCAGCAGCCGGGACAGCGGAGAGCAGTACTTC. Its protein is CASSRDSGEQYF.

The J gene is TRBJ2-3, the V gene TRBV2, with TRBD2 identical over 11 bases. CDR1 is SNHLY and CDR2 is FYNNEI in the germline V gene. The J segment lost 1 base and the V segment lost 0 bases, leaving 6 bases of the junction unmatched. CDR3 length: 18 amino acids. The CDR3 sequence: CASSEAQLAGGRTDTQYF. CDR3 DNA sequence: TGTGCCAGCAGTGAAGCCCAATTAGCGGGGGGGCGCACAGATACGCAGTATTTT.

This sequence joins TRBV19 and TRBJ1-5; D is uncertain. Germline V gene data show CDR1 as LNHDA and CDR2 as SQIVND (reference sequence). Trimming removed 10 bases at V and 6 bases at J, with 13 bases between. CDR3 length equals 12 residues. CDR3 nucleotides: TGTGCCACCTTCGAGCGGGGTCAGCCCCAGCATTTT. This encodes CATFERGQPQHF.

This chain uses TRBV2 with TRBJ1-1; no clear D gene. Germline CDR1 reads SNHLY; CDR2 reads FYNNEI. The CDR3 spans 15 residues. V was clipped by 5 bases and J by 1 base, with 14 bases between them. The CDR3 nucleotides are TGTGCCAGCAGTCCCCTGATCGGGTCGAACACTGAAGCTTTCTTT. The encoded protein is CASSPLIGSNTEAFF.

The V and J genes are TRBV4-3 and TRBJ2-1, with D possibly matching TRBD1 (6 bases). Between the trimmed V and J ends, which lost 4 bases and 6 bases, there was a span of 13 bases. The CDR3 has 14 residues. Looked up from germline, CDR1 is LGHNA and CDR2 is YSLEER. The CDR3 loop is CASSRGQGPNEQFF. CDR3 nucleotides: TGCGCCAGCAGCCGGGGGCAGGGCCCCAATGAGCAGTTCTTC.

CDR3 in DNA: TGTGCCAGCAGCCCCGACTATGGCGGGGAGCTGTTTTTT. Amino acid sequence: CASSPDYGGELFF. The gene calls are TRBV7-9 and TRBJ2-2; D might be TRBD2 (5 bases). With 5 bases removed from V and 7 bases from J, the gap between germline ends came to 11 bases. The CDR3 sequence is 13 residues long. Germline V gene sequence: CDR1 SEHNR, CDR2 FQNEAQ (reference sequence).

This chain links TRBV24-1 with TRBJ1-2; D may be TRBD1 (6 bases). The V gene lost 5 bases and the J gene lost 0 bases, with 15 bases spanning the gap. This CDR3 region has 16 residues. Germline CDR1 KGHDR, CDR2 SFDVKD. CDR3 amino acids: CATSVQGQVANYGYTF. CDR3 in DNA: TGTGCCACCAGTGTACAGGGTCAAGTAGCTAACTATGGCTACACCTTC.

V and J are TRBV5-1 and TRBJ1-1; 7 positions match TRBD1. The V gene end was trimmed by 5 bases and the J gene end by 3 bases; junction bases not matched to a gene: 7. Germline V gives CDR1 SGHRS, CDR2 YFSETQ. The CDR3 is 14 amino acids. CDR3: CASSGGQSDTEAFF. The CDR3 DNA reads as TGCGCCAGCAGTGGGGGACAGTCGGACACTGAAGCTTTCTTT.

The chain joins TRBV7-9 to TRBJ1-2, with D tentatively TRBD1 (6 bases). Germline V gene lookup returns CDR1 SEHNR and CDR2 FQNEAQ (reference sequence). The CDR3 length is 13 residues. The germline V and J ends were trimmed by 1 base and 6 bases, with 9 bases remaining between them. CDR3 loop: CASSLEQGHGYTF. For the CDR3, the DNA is TGTGCCAGCAGCTTAGAACAGGGTCATGGCTACACCTTC.

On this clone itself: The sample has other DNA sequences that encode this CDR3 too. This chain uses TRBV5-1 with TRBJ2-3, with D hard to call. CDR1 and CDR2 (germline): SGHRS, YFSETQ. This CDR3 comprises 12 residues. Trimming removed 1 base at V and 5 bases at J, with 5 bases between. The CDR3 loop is CASSLTGDTQYF. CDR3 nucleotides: TGCGCCAGCAGCTTGACCGGAGATACGCAGTATTTT.

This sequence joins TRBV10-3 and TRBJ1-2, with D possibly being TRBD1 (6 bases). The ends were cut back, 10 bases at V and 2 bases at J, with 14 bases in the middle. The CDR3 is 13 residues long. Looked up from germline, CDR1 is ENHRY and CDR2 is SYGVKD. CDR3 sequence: CATRPGENYGYTF. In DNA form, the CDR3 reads TGTGCCACTCGTCCAGGGGAAAACTATGGCTACACCTTC.

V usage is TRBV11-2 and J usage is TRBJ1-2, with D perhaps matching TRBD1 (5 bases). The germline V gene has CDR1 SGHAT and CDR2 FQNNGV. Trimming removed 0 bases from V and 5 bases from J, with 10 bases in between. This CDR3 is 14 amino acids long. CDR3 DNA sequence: TGTGCCAGCAGCTTAGAAACAGGTGGATATGGCTACACCTTC. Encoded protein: CASSLETGGYGYTF. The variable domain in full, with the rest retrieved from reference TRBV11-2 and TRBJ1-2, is EAGVAQSPRYKIIEKRQSVAFWCNPISGHATLYWYQQILGQGPKLLIQFQNNGVVDDSQLPKDRFSAERLKGVDSTLKIQPAKLEDSAVYLCASSLETGGYGYTFGSGTRLTVV.